These 26 T cell receptor beta chains originate from one sample sequenced in a study of T cell changes during pregnancy in multiple sclerosis. Clones were sequenced by immunoSEQ multiplex PCR, and TCRdb holds only the in-frame ones, with some missing. The data contain 55,000 to 75,000 clones, 90% to 95% of them seen just once; the ten biggest clones take up about 2%. Sequencing used peripheral blood, obtained in the third trimester of pregnancy. The receptors originated from a female donor in good health, enrolled as a control in a pregnancy study.

The rearrangement joins TRBV7-2 to TRBJ1-2; tentatively, D is TRBD1 (6 bases). V was clipped by 3 bases and J by 3 bases, with 14 bases between them. This CDR3 spans 15 amino acids. Per the germline V gene, CDR1 is SGHTA and CDR2 is FQGNSA. CDR3 in DNA: TGTGCCAGCAGCTTTTATTTACAGGGAGACTATGGCTACACCTTC. Its translation is CASSFYLQGDYGYTF.

The chain carries TRBV28 and TRBJ1-6; D not certain. Germline V lookup: CDR1 MDHEN, CDR2 SYDVKM. The CDR3 totals 12 residues. The germline V and J ends were trimmed by 7 bases and 11 bases, with 12 bases remaining between them. The DNA for the CDR3 is TGTGCCAGCATCAGTCGAGGCGCACCCCTCCACTTT. As protein: CASISRGAPLHF.

V and J are TRBV28 and TRBJ1-2; TRBD1 matches 11 bases. CDR3 size: 16 residues. The germline CDR1 and CDR2 sequences are MDHEN and SYDVKM. The V segment lost 4 bases and the J segment 4 bases; nucleotides outside the gene matches: 8. The CDR3 region has the DNA TGTGCCAGCAGTTCCCACTCGGGGACAGGGGGCTATGGCTACACCTTC. Encoded protein: CASSSHSGTGGYGYTF.

V usage is TRBV10-3 and J usage is TRBJ1-2; D not certain. The CDR3 has 19 amino acids. The V end was cut by 3 bases, the J end by 1 base, with 24 bases between. The germline V gene has CDR1 ENHRY and CDR2 SYGVKD. This chain's CDR3 is CAISDPSRVGLLLNYGYTF. The CDR3 DNA reads TGTGCCATCAGTGACCCCTCGAGGGTGGGTCTCCTACTTAACTATGGCTACACCTTC.

V usage is TRBV2 and J usage is TRBJ2-3; 7 positions match TRBD1. With V trimmed by 10 bases and J by 6 bases, 7 bases remained unmatched. The germline V gene encodes CDR1 SNHLY and CDR2 FYNNEI. The CDR3 sequence is 12 residues long. The CDR3 coding sequence is TGTGCCACCTCCGGGGACAGTGATACGCAGTATTTT. Translating gives CATSGDSDTQYF.

V is TRBV11-2 and J is TRBJ1-2; 9 nucleotides line up with TRBD1. The junction had 5 bases not matched to a gene; V was cut back by 5 bases and J by 1 base. This CDR3 is built from 15 residues. CDR1 SGHAT and CDR2 FQNNGV come from the germline V gene. CDR3 region: CASSPTGGGNYGYTF. As DNA, the CDR3 is TGTGCCAGCAGCCCGACAGGGGGGGGTAACTATGGCTACACCTTC.

This clone came up once. This sequence joins TRBV27 and TRBJ2-3; D unclear. CDR1 is MNHEY and CDR2 is SMNVEV in the germline V gene (reference sequence). This CDR3 has 11 amino acids. V shed 5 bases and J shed 4 bases, with 4 bases lying between them. CDR3 DNA: TGTGCCAGCAGTGCAGCAGATACGCAGTATTTT. Its protein product is CASSAADTQYF.

V and J are TRBV2 and TRBJ1-1; 8 bases align to TRBD1. Germline CDR1 is SNHLY and CDR2 is FYNNEI. This CDR3 has 16 residues. V shed 6 bases, J shed 1 base, and the junction held 10 bases outside the gene matches. As DNA, the CDR3 is TGTGCCAGCAGGGCAGGGGGCCGAGGGGAGAACACTGAAGCTTTCTTT. It yields the protein CASRAGGRGENTEAFF.

This chain uses TRBV5-1 with TRBJ2-7; TRBD2 agrees at 9 bases. Trimming removed 0 bases from V and 5 bases from J; junction bases left unmatched: 3. CDR1 is SGHRS, CDR2 YFSETQ, per germline. The CDR3 spans 14 residues. The chain's CDR3 is CASSLGGTSNEQYF. DNA of the CDR3: TGCGCCAGCAGCTTGGGAGGGACTAGCAACGAGCAGTACTTC.

The chain couples TRBV5-4 to TRBJ1-6, with TRBD1 matching 10 bases. Germline CDR1 is SGHNT and CDR2 is YYREEE (reference sequence). Trimming cost V 7 bases and J 8 bases; bases outside gene matches: 9. The CDR3 extends over 15 amino acids. CDR3 bases: TGTGCCAGCCACAGCCGGGACAGGGGATATTCACCCCTCCACTTT. Translating gives CASHSRDRGYSPLHF.

This sequence joins TRBV28 and TRBJ2-1; TRBD1 matches 8 bases. The germline V gene encodes CDR1 MDHEN and CDR2 SYDVKM. The V and J ends lost 7 bases and 0 bases, in that order; junction bases with no gene match: 11. This CDR3 has 17 amino acids. The CDR3 DNA is TGTGCCAGCAATGGCAGGGGGCCCCTTAGCTCCTACAATGAGCAGTTCTTC. It specifies CASNGRGPLSSYNEQFF.

This clone has a handful of counts. The chain joins TRBV10-1 to TRBJ1-1; possibly TRBD1 for D (5 bases). V shed 6 bases and J shed 0 bases, with 11 bases lying between them. This CDR3 has 14 amino acids. From germline, CDR1 is WNHNN and CDR2 SYGVQD (reference sequence). The CDR3 loop is CASSPDTLNTEAFF. Written as DNA, the CDR3 is TGCGCCAGCAGCCCGGACACCCTGAACACTGAAGCTTTCTTT.

The rearrangement uses TRBV2 and TRBJ2-2; 9 positions match TRBD2. V gave up 8 bases and J gave up 4 bases; unmatched junction bases: 14. The V gene's germline CDR1 is SNHLY and CDR2 FYNNEI. The CDR3 spans 17 residues. The CDR3 is CASLPGGLAGSTGELFF. The CDR3 nucleotides are TGTGCCAGCCTACCAGGCGGGCTAGCGGGGAGCACCGGGGAGCTGTTTTTT.

This clone was detected once. The gene calls are TRBV2 and TRBJ1-5; TRBD1 matches at 10 bases. In germline, CDR1 is SNHLY, CDR2 FYNNEI. This CDR3 contains 15 residues. The V and J ends lost 5 bases and 6 bases, in that order; junction bases with no gene match: 7. As DNA, the CDR3 is TGTGCCAGCAGTCGGGACAGGGGTTCAGGTCAGCCCCAGCATTTT. This encodes CASSRDRGSGQPQHF.

This clone was detected once. The chain recombines TRBV19 with TRBJ2-7; maybe TRBD2 (6 bases). V gave up 4 bases and J gave up 1 base, with 14 bases separating them. Germline V CDR1 and CDR2: LNHDA, SQIVND (reference sequence). The CDR3 loop spans 15 amino acids. The CDR3 protein is CASSRVEGMSYEQYF. The CDR3 nucleotides read TGTGCCAGTAGTAGGGTGGAGGGTATGTCCTACGAGCAGTACTTC.

The chain couples TRBV19 to TRBJ2-2; D uncertain. V gave up 5 bases and J gave up 0 bases, with 7 bases separating them. This CDR3 region has 14 residues. Per the germline V gene, CDR1 is LNHDA and CDR2 is SQIVND (reference sequence). The DNA of the CDR3 is TGTGCCAGTAGTGTCGAGACGAACACCGGGGAGCTGTTTTTT. As protein: CASSVETNTGELFF.

V gene TRBV7-2 combines with J gene TRBJ2-5, with D possibly matching TRBD2 (6 bases). This CDR3 has 13 residues. The V and J ends lost 9 bases and 2 bases respectively, with 13 bases between them. CDR1 is SGHTA, CDR2 FQGNSA, per germline. The CDR3 DNA sequence: TGTGCCAGTAATCGGGACTCTCAAGAGACCCAGTACTTC. Protein product: CASNRDSQETQYF.

This chain uses TRBV29-1 with TRBJ1-2; 7 bases map to TRBD1. Trimming took 7 bases from V and 4 from J; bases not matched to a gene: 6. Looked up from germline, CDR1 is SQVTM and CDR2 is ANQGSEA. The CDR3 loop spans 12 amino acids. The CDR3 here is CSALEGAYGYTF. The CDR3 nucleotides are TGCAGCGCCTTGGAGGGGGCCTATGGCTACACCTTC.

The rearrangement links TRBV11-2 to TRBJ1-2, with TRBD1 as a possible D gene (5 bases). V gave up 0 bases and J gave up 1 base, with 12 bases separating them. Germline assignment: CDR1 SGHAT and CDR2 FQNNGV. This CDR3 has 16 residues. CDR3 bases: TGTGCCAGCAGCTTAGATTCCTCCGGGGGTAACTATGGCTACACCTTC. Amino acids: CASSLDSSGGNYGYTF.

This chain joins TRBV27 and TRBJ1-2; D gene unclear. Per the germline V gene, CDR1 is MNHEY and CDR2 is SMNVEV (reference sequence). Trimming shortened V by 6 bases and J by 5 bases, and 10 bases separated the two germline ends. The CDR3 runs to 12 residues. The chain's CDR3 is CASRGRLYGYTF. DNA of the CDR3: TGTGCCAGCAGGGGCAGGTTATATGGCTACACCTTC.

V and J are TRBV5-1 and TRBJ1-2; possibly TRBD1 for D (6 bases). The CDR3 runs to 15 residues. Germline V gene sequence: CDR1 SGHRS, CDR2 YFSETQ. The ends were cut back, 2 bases at V and 4 bases at J, with 15 bases in the middle. CDR3 DNA sequence: TGCGCCAGCAGCTTACAGGGTCCCACTACCTATGGCTACACCTTC. Translated: CASSLQGPTTYGYTF.

In DNA form, the CDR3 reads TGTGCCAGCAGTTCCATCAGACTAGTATGGAATGAGCAGTTCTTC. Encoded protein: CASSSIRLVWNEQFF. The chain is built from TRBV28 and TRBJ2-1, with D perhaps TRBD2 (6 bases). V dropped 4 bases and J dropped 7 bases, with 17 bases sitting between them. Germline V CDR1 and CDR2: MDHEN, SYDVKM. The CDR3 sequence is 15 residues long.

This sequence joins TRBV9 and TRBJ2-7; TRBD2 might be the D (6 bases). This CDR3 is 12 amino acids long. Germline V lookup: CDR1 SGDLS, CDR2 YYNGEE. V dropped 4 bases and J dropped 3 bases, with 8 bases sitting between them. As DNA, the CDR3 is TGTGCCAGCAGCCCCGGGAGCTACGAGCAGTACTTC. Translated, it gives CASSPGSYEQYF.

The chain links TRBV27 to TRBJ1-1; D perhaps matches TRBD1 (6 bases). The CDR3 length is 13 residues. Germline lookup yields CDR1 MNHEY and CDR2 SMNVEV (reference sequence). V lost 11 bases to trimming and J lost 4 bases, with 17 bases between them. CDR3 nucleotides: TGTGCCTCTAAGGGCGTGGGGGCCACTGAAGCTTTCTTT. Its protein is CASKGVGATEAFF.

V is TRBV7-2 and J is TRBJ2-1, with 9 bases aligning to TRBD2. J gave up 7 bases and V 5 bases, and 9 bases lay outside the gene matches. The germline V gene has CDR1 SGHTA and CDR2 FQGNSA. CDR3 size: 15 residues. This chain's CDR3 is CASSALSGSRNEQFF. CDR3 in DNA: TGTGCCAGCAGCGCCCTTAGCGGGAGCCGAAATGAGCAGTTCTTC. Filled out from reference TRBV7-2 and TRBJ2-1, the complete variable domain reads GAGVSQSPSNKVTEKGKDVELRCDPISGHTALYWYRQSLGQGLEFLIYFQGNSAPDKSGLPSDRFSAERTGGSVSTLTIQRTQQEDSAVYLCASSALSGSRNEQFFGPGTRLTVL.

This chain connects TRBV19 to TRBJ2-3; TRBD1 agrees at 10 bases. The V segment lost 6 bases and the J segment 3 bases; nucleotides outside the gene matches: 18. Germline values: CDR1 LNHDA, CDR2 SQIVND (reference sequence). The CDR3 sequence is 19 residues long. CDR3 in amino acids: CASSLYFFRTGGKTDTQYF. The CDR3, as DNA: TGTGCCAGTAGCCTCTATTTCTTTCGGACAGGGGGAAAGACAGATACGCAGTATTTT.